The present entry profiles one TCR beta chain with its context. Amplification from RNA transcripts yielded the TCR beta CDR3 regions. First-round RT-PCR used HTBI primers; second-round multiplex PCR followed. TCRdb reprocessed the multiplex PCR reads via MiXCR and lists one record per CDR3 protein. Here the sample spans over a million distinct CDR3 sequences, less than 45% being singletons. This entry belongs to a study of Graves' ophthalmopathy and Graves' hyperthyroidism. People with hyperthyroidism were aged 18 to 65 and newly diagnosed, under 2 months' duration. None of the included patients had other autoimmune diseases, uncontrolled infections, pregnancy or lactation, as these led to exclusion. This TCR was recovered from an adult man with Graves' hyperthyroidism. Source material: peripheral blood or thyroid tissue (not recorded which).

DNA for the CDR3: TGTGCCAGCAGCCAATTAGCGGTGGTACGCTACGAGCAGTACTTC. Translating it yields CASSQLAVVRYEQYF. The rearrangement uses TRBV7-2 and TRBJ2-7, with D perhaps TRBD2 (6 bases). Germline CDR1 is SGHTA and CDR2 is FQGNSA. The CDR3 spans 15 residues. Trimming took off 5 bases at V and 3 bases at J, with 17 bases between the two ends. Full variable domain (remainder filled in from reference TRBV7-2 and TRBJ2-7): GAGVSQSPSNKVTEKGKDVELRCDPISGHTALYWYRQSLGQGLEFLIYFQGNSAPDKSGLPSDRFSAERTGGSVSTLTIQRTQQEDSAVYLCASSQLAVVRYEQYFGPGTRLTVT.